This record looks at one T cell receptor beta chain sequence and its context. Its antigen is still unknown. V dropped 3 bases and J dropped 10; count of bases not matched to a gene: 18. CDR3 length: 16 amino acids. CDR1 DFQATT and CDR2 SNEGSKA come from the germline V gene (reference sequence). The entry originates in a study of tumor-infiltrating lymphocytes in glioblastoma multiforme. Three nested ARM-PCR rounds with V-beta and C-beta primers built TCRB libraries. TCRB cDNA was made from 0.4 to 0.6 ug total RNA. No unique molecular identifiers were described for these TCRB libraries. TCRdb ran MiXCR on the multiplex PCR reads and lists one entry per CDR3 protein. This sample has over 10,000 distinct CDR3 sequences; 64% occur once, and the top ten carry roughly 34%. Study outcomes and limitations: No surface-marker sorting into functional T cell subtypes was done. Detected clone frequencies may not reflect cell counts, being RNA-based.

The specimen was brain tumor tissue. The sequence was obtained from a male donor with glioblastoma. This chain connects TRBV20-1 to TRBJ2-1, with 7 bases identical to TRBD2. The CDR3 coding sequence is TGCAGTGCTAGTCGACCGGGACTAACAGGAATGAACGAGCAGTTCTTC. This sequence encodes CSASRPGLTGMNEQFF.